Described below is a single TCR beta chain sequence and its context. In this sample, this clone turned up once. Its recognized antigen is unknown. Per-nucleotide qualities are absent, and no much larger clonotype sits a single base away. The data derive from a study of blood T cell repertoires in COVID-19 (dated by TCRdb to the early 2020s). Looking at the study overall: Samples covering the acute and convalescent phases of COVID-19 were provided by collaborators in the United States, Italy and Spain. The sample metadata nearly always contained a de-identified subject ID, COVID-19 status, age in years and sex. The repertoires were made available in a free public database intended to serve as a resource for research on the immune response to SARS-CoV-2. Where HLA class I and class II types were available, the types were taken from metadata supplied by the sample provider, not from assay-based typing. The material from the prospective study consisted of cDNA or gDNA derived from T cells, B-cell-depleted T cells, or PBMCs. Samples came from the ongoing ImmuneRACE study (first 160 participants) plus 1,254 subjects from 6 global collaborators. Subjects who had been exposed to COVID-19, were actively infected with it, or had recovered from it provided the deeply sampled blood TCRbeta repertoires that made up the dataset. Overall results and qualifications from the work: How much clinical and demographic metadata was included differed by source and by participant, and the metadata was provided uncurated.

TCRbeta CDR3 regions were amplified from genomic DNA using the immunoSEQ Assay, a bias-controlled multiplex PCR. As for how the authors treated the data: The number of nucleated cells in each sample was estimated from the amplification of reference gene primers within the assay. To quantify the absolute abundance of each unique TCRbeta CDR3 rearrangement, sequence reads were collapsed and filtered. Productive Simpson clonality was computed per sample as the square root of Simpson's diversity index over productive rearrangements. The source is immuneACCESS, and TCRdb retained only in-frame sequences with V and J called. Part of the clones is not carried over; for the studies checked, unresolved V genes explain less than half of this, and the remainder is unexplained. The V and J calls and clone size were taken over from that table, and D and trimming were inferred from the DNA. The sample records tens of thousands of clones, roughly 89% of which are singletons. Of the sample, around 7.9% is held by the ten largest clones.

Looking up the germline V gene yields CDR1 MGHRA and CDR2 YSYEKL. From the cysteine through the phenylalanine, the CDR3 covers 12 amino acids. The entry retains the CDR3 DNA only, 36 bases that are in frame from base 1. V is cut by 4 bases and J by 5 bases, and the space between the germline ends is 6 bases. Whole blood was collected in K2EDTA tubes by collaborating institutions according to the institutions' own protocols. For TCRbeta analysis, collaborators shipped samples in one of three forms: frozen whole blood, isolated PBMCs, or DNA extracted from either of those sample types. This sequence was found in a man aged 25-40 years with acute or convalescent COVID-19. This chain joins TRBV4-1 to TRBJ2-1; matching of 5 bases hints at TRBD1 as the D gene. Sequencing was done on a sample of peripheral blood. The CDR3 amino acid sequence is: CASSRQNNEQFF. The DNA is as follows: TGCGCCAGCAGCCGACAGAACAATGAGCAGTTCTTC.